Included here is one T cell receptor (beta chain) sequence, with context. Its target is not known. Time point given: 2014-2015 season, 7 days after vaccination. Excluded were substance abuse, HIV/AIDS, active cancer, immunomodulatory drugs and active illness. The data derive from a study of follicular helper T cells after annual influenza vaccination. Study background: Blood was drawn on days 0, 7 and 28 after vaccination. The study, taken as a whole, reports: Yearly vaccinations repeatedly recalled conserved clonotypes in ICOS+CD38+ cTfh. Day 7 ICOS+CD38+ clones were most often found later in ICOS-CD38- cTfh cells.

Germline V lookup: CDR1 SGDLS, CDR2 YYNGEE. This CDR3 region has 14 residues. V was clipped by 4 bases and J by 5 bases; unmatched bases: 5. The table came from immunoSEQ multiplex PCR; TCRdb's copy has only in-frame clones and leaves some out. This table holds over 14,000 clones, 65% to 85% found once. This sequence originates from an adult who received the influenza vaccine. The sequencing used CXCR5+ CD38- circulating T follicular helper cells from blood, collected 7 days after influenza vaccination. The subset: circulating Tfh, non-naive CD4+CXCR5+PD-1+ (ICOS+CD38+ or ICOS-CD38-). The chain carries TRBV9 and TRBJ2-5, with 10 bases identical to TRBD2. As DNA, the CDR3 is TGTGCCAGCAGCCTCCGGACTAGCGGTGAGACCCAGTACTTC. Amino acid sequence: CASSLRTSGETQYF.